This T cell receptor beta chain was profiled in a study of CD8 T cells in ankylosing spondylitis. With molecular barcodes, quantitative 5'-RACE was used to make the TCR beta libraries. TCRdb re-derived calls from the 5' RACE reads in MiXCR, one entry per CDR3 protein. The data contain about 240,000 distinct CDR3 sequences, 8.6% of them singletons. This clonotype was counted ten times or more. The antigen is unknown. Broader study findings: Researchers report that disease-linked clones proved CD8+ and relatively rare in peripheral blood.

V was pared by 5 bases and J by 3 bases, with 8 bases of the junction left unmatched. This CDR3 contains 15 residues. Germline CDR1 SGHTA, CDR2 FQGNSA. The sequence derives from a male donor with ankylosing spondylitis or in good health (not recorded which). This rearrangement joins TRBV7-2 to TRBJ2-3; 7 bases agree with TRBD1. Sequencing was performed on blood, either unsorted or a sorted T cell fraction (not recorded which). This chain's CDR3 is CASSEGTARTDTQYF. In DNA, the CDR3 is TGTGCCAGCAGCGAAGGGACAGCCCGAACAGATACGCAGTATTTT.